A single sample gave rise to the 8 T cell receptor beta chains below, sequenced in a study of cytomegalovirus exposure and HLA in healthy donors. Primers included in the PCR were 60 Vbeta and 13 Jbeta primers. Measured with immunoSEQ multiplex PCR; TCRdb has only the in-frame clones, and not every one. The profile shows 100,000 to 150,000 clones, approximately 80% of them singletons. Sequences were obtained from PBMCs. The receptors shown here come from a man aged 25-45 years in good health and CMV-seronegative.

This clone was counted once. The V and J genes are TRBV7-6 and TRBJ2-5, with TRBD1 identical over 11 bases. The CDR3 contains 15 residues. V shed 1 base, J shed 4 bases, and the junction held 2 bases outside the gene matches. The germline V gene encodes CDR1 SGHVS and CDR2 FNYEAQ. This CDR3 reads CASSLEGTGGETQYF. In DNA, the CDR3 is TGTGCCAGCAGCTTAGAGGGGACAGGGGGAGAGACCCAGTACTTC.

Here the CDR3 DNA reads TGCGCCAGCAGCTTGAGGGAACCTAAACCGGACAGACGCACTGAAGCTTTCTTT. Translated, it gives CASSLREPKPDRRTEAFF. The V call is TRBV5-1, the J call TRBJ1-1, with a possible D match to TRBD1 (6 bases). The CDR3 covers 18 residues. Trimming removed 1 base from V and 4 bases from J, with 23 bases in between. Germline CDR1 and CDR2: SGHRS and YFSETQ.

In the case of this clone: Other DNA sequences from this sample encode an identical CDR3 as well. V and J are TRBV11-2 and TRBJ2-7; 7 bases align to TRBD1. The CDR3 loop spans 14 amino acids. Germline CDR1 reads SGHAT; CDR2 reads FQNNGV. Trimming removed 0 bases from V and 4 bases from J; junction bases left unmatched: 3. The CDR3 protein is CASSLDRGSYEQYF. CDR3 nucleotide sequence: TGTGCCAGCAGCTTAGACAGGGGGTCGTACGAGCAGTACTTC.

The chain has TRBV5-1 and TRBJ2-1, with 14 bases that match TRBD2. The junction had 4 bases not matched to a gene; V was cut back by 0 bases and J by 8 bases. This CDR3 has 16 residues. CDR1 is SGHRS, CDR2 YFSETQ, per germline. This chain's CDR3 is CASSLAGTSGSHEQFF. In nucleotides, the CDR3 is TGCGCCAGCAGCTTGGCCGGGACTAGCGGGAGCCATGAGCAGTTCTTC.

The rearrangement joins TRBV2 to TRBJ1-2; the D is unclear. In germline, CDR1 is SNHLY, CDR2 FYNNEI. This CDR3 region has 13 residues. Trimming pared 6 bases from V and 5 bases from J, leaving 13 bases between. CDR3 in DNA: TGTGCCAGCAGACCTGGTATCGGGTATGGCTACACCTTC. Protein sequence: CASRPGIGYGYTF.

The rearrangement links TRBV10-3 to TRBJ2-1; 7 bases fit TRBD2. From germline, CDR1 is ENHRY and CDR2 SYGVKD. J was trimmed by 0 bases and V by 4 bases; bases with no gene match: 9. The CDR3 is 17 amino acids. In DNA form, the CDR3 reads TGTGCCATCAGTGCTGAGGTAGCGGGTCTCTCCTACAATGAGCAGTTCTTC. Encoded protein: CAISAEVAGLSYNEQFF.

The CDR3: CASSAGLTSAGAEVGELFF. CDR3 nucleotides: TGTGCCAGCAGCGCCGGATTGACTAGCGCGGGAGCTGAGGTCGGGGAGCTGTTTTTT. The V gene is TRBV6-4, the J gene TRBJ2-2; 8 nucleotides match TRBD2. CDR1 and CDR2 (germline): MRHNA, SNTAGT. The V segment lost 6 bases and the J segment 7 bases; nucleotides outside the gene matches: 22. This CDR3 has 19 amino acids.

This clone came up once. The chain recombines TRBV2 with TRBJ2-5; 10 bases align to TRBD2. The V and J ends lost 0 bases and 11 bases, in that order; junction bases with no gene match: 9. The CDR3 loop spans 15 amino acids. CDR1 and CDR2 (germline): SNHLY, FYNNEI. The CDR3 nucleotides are TGTGCCAGCAGTGAAGCAGCACTAGCGGGATCGGAGCAGTACTTC. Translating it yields CASSEAALAGSEQYF.